This TCR beta chain was sequenced for a study of Tregs in tolerant kidney transplant recipients. Thawed PBMCs were FACS-sorted into unstimulated CD4+CD25+CD127- regulatory T cells, CD4+CD25- non-regulatory cells, CD4 and CD8 cells. Overall study findings and caveats: Biological reproducibility was not directly addressed, but technical replication error appeared minimal. Tolerant patients' donor-specific Tregs expanded beyond overall Tregs, suggesting antigen-driven growth.

Germline V gene lookup returns CDR1 MDHEN and CDR2 SYDVKM. The V gene lost 3 bases and the J gene lost 5 bases, with 15 bases spanning the gap. There are 15 residues in the CDR3. This clone occurred a few times. Its antigen is unidentified. Generated by immunoSEQ multiplex PCR, the TCRdb table keeps only in-frame clones and is missing some. The sample lists over 50,000 clones, over 75% occurring once. The genes are TRBV28 and TRBJ2-3; the D call may be TRBD1 or TRBD2 (5 bases each). The sequencing here drew on Tregs from blood, taken before the transplant. The clonotype originates from a human donor who received a combined kidney and bone marrow transplant. CDR3 amino acids: CASSFSGRAGDTQYF. The CDR3 DNA reads as TGTGCCAGCAGTTTCTCGGGGCGAGCCGGAGATACGCAGTATTTT.